Sequencing of this TCR beta chain was carried out in a study of shared clonotypes between healthy human individuals (dated by TCRdb to 2018 to 2021). Regarding the study in general: The cohort comprised a couple of women and a few men aged 18 to 49 years. Per donor, three plates each were used for CD4 naive and CD4 memory, two for CD8 naive, and one for CD8 memory. To estimate repertoire size and how much clonotypes are shared between individuals, the study performed deep sequencing of blood TCR repertoires from a handful of healthy adults. Different laboratories and diverse techniques were used to prepare libraries and sequence TCR repertoires, to increase sequencing depth and limit assay-specific biases. Between about 0.8 and 9.5 billion PBMCs per donor were obtained by leukapheresis.

With regard to this clone: There is no known antigen for this receptor. No much larger clonotype is one base removed from it; base qualities were not supplied.

Using the deep immunoSEQ assay, TCR CDR3 regions were amplified from genomic DNA by multiplex PCR. Extracted genomic DNA from each cell subset was spread evenly across all wells of several immunoSEQ 96-well plates, with each plate serving as a replicate. For sorted subsets, each replicate PCR was loaded with 200 ng genomic DNA, equivalent to roughly 30,000 T cell genomes. The purified libraries were quantified using a Qubit 3.0 fluorometer, sized with a Bioanalyzer 2100, and then quantified again using the KAPA Library Quantification kit. Each immunoSEQ 96-well plate was sequenced on its own single-read 150-cycle Illumina NextSeq 550 flow cell. The source study handled its data this way. Because only junctional sequences without quality scores were contained in the immunoSEQ output, filtering matching that applied to full-length reads could not be performed. Sequences were annotated with PyIR, a Python wrapper for IgBLAST v1.9, using IMGT germline references to assign V/J genes and CDR3. Reads were filtered out if the reads had weak V/J assignments (E-value above 1e-6), no CDR3, stop codons, out-of-frame junctions, or ambiguous translated residues. V3J clonotypes were defined by identical inferred V gene, J gene, and CDR3 amino acid sequence. Percentage overlap between repertoires was calculated by dividing the number of shared unique clonotypes by the size of the smaller repertoire. Richness of each repertoire was evaluated using RTK rarefaction, the Chao1 estimator, and Recon v2.1 estimates of unobserved clonotypes. Generation probabilities were computed with OLGA for all TCRbeta clonotypes obtained by the gDNA method from four donors. TCRdb mirrors the immuneACCESS table, restricted to in-frame sequences. Some clones are absent from its copies; in checked studies, under half trace to an unresolved V gene, and the reason for the others is unknown. V and J calls and clone size are given by that table; D and trimming were obtained from the DNA. The sample table contains a few million clones; only one count was recorded for approximately 92% of them. In total, the top ten clones hold 0.14% of the sample.

Healthy HIV-negative adults with no recently reported acute infections or vaccinations were included as donors. Every donor was a Caucasian adult living in Nashville, Tennessee, USA. CD4+ T cells were enriched by magnetic negative selection, after which naive cells were positively selected on CD45RA and the negative fraction was taken as the memory subset. Blood was collected by leukapheresis, and PBMCs were isolated by Ficoll-Histopaque density gradient centrifugation and then cryopreserved in liquid nitrogen vapor phase. Analytical flow cytometry was used to check the purity and quantity of every magnetically sorted T cell population. From each sorted fraction, genomic DNA was isolated and quantified by UV absorbance on a Nanodrop 2000c. CDR3 length: 15 amino acids, cysteine to phenylalanine. The CDR3 DNA has 45 bases and is translated from base 1. According to the germline V gene, CDR1 reads SGHDT and CDR2 reads YYEEEE. V is shortened by 3 bases, J by 0 bases, and the region joining them spans 9 bases.

The investigation overall reported the following: Sharing across a handful of donors was observed for 4.5% to 6.5% of naive CD4, about 4% of naive CD8, over 2% of memory CD4, and around 0.4% of memory CD8 clonotypes. Even with the large sequencing depth, rarefaction of the sorted-subset datasets indicated that sequencing was incomplete. Larger estimated clonotype richness was generally found for naive subsets than for memory subsets. Clonotypes shared by all four sorted-subset donors showed higher generation probabilities than non-shared clonotypes. Sampling was restricted to blood, and TCR repertoires in tissue are likely to differ from TCR repertoires in blood. Pairwise subsampling indicated that sequencing depth was expected to affect the degree of clonotype sharing among donors. Because the study included a small number of donors, the genetic and exposure-history diversity represented was limited.

Here the chain combines TRBV5-6 and TRBJ2-2, with the D segment possibly TRBD1 or TRBD2, each aligning over 5 bases. Sequenced: naive CD4+ T cells sorted from blood. Per the publication, the cell subset or site label means: CD45RA+ positively selected. The receptor's source is a man between 18 and 29 years old in good health. The sequenced DNA is TGTGCCAGCAGCTGGGACGGTCCGAACACCGGGGAGCTGTTTTTT. The resulting protein is CASSWDGPNTGELFF.